The rows below give T cell receptor beta chains drawn from one sample of a study of beta chain features in type 1 diabetes. Method: immunoSEQ multiplex PCR; TCRdb's copy keeps in-frame clones and lacks some. The sample comprises 150,000 to 200,000 clones, almost 8% of which are singletons, and 0.5% rests with the top ten. The sample taken for sequencing was central memory CD4+ T cells from blood. These receptors came from a man younger than 35 with type 1 diabetes. CDR3s include the opening cysteine and the closing phenylalanine or tryptophan. Fields, in order: clone size, V gene, D gene, J gene, CDR3 protein, CDR3 DNA. The D gene is left open where the match is weak. Only part of the rows carry a size: once, few, many, or a class if the clone is expanded.

size: -; V: TRBV5-1; D: TRBD1; J: TRBJ1-4; CDR3: CASSSGQGNEKLFF; DNA: TGCGCCAGCAGCTCGGGACAGGGTAATGAAAAACTGTTTTTT
size: -; V: TRBV6-5; D: TRBD1; J: TRBJ2-1; CDR3: CASRGTGNRGEQFF; DNA: TGTGCCAGCAGGGGGACAGGCAATAGGGGTGAGCAGTTCTTC
size: many; V: TRBV10-2; D: TRBD2; J: TRBJ2-1; CDR3: CASRLGLVGDEQFF; DNA: TGCGCCAGCAGATTGGGACTAGTGGGGGATGAGCAGTTCTTC
size: -; V: TRBV30; D: TRBD1; J: TRBJ2-7; CDR3: CACPGTGSYEQYF; DNA: TGTGCCTGCCCCGGGACAGGGAGTTACGAGCAGTACTTC
size: few; V: TRBV5-1; D: -; J: TRBJ2-1; CDR3: CASRRDTDNEQFF; DNA: TGCGCCAGCAGGAGGGACACCGACAATGAGCAGTTCTTC
size: few; V: TRBV28; D: TRBD1; J: TRBJ1-2; CDR3: CASSLGTGIYGYTF; DNA: TGTGCCAGCAGTTTAGGGACAGGGATTTATGGCTACACCTTC
size: -; V: TRBV12-5; D: TRBD1; J: TRBJ1-1; CDR3: CASGRQGSEAFF; DNA: TGTGCTAGTGGTCGACAGGGTTCTGAAGCTTTCTTT
size: few; V: TRBV18; D: -; J: TRBJ2-1; CDR3: CASSPGRGGVDNEQFF; DNA: TGTGCCAGCTCGCCCGGCCGAGGGGGAGTAGACAATGAGCAGTTCTTC
size: few; V: TRBV5-6; D: TRBD1; J: TRBJ2-7; CDR3: CASSLRAGGLSEQYF; DNA: TGTGCCAGCAGCTTGAGGGCAGGGGGTCTGAGCGAGCAGTACTTC
size: -; V: TRBV15; D: TRBD2; J: TRBJ2-1; CDR3: CATSRDIGGRAMDEQFF; DNA: TGTGCCACCAGCAGAGATATCGGCGGGAGGGCCATGGATGAGCAGTTCTTC
size: -; V: TRBV7-6; D: -; J: TRBJ2-7; CDR3: CASSQPSEGDEQYF; DNA: TGTGCCAGCAGCCAGCCCTCAGAGGGGGACGAGCAGTACTTC
size: -; V: TRBV2; D: -; J: TRBJ1-6; CDR3: CASTGQWTGSPLHF; DNA: TGTGCCAGCACCGGGCAGTGGACTGGATCACCCCTCCACTTT
size: -; V: TRBV29-1; D: TRBD2; J: TRBJ2-3; CDR3: CSVESPIKRESTDTQYF; DNA: TGCAGCGTCGAGAGCCCCATCAAGCGGGAGTCCACAGATACGCAGTATTTT
size: few; V: TRBV7-2; D: TRBD1; J: TRBJ1-1; CDR3: CASSLAGTENTEAFF; DNA: TGTGCCAGCAGCTTAGCTGGGACAGAGAACACTGAAGCTTTCTTT
size: many; V: TRBV4-3; D: -; J: TRBJ2-3; CDR3: CASSQDRYTQYF; DNA: TGCGCCAGCAGCCAAGATCGTTATACGCAGTATTTT
size: few; V: TRBV6-6; D: TRBD2; J: TRBJ2-1; CDR3: CASSYGRARDNEQFF; DNA: TGTGCCAGCAGTTACGGGAGGGCCAGGGACAATGAGCAGTTCTTC
size: few; V: TRBV7-9; D: TRBD1; J: TRBJ1-2; CDR3: CASSLAQGADYGYTF; DNA: TGTGCCAGCAGCTTAGCCCAGGGGGCGGACTATGGCTACACCTTC
size: -; V: TRBV5-1; D: -; J: TRBJ2-3; CDR3: CASSLFGGYTDTQYF; DNA: TGCGCCAGCAGCTTGTTCGGCGGATACACAGATACGCAGTATTTT
size: few; V: TRBV2; D: -; J: TRBJ2-1; CDR3: CASNRVLSAYNEQFF; DNA: TGTGCCAGCAACCGGGTCTTAAGCGCCTACAATGAGCAGTTCTTC
size: few; V: TRBV19; D: TRBD1; J: TRBJ2-3; CDR3: CASSIWGQSTDTQYF; DNA: TGTGCCAGTAGTATTTGGGGACAGAGCACAGATACGCAGTATTTT